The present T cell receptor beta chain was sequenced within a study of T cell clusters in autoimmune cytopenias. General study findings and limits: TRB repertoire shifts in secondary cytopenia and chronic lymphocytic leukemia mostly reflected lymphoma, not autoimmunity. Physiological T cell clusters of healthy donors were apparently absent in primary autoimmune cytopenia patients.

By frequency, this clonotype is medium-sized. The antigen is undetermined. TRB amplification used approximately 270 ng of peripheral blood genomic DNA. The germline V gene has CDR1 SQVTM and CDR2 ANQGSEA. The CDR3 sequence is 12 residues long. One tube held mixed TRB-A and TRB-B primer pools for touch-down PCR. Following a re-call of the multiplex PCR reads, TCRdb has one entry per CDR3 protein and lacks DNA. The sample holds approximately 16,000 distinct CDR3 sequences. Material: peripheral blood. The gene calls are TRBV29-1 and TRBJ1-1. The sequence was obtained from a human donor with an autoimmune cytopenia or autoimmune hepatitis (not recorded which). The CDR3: CSVDMSGTEAFF.